These T cell receptor beta chains were read from a single sample in a study of T cell repertoires in aging, cancer and after chemotherapy. TCRdb called the multiplex PCR reads again in MiXCR, with one record for every CDR3 protein. The table shows just under 1,000 distinct CDR3 sequences, with roughly 14% occurring only once. The source material was blood. These receptors all come from a human donor with a solid tumor. The CDR3 runs from the conserved cysteine through the conserved F or W. The D gene is left open where the match is weak. Some rows have no size entry. The others give once, few or many, or a class for an expanded clone.

cdr3_aa: CSARELFIDTQYF
cdr3_nt: TGCAGTGCCAGAGAGCTTTTTATCGATACGCAGTATTTT
clone_size: large
v_call: TRBV20-1
d_call: .
j_call: TRBJ2-3

cdr3_aa: CASSFQQGAGEKLFF
cdr3_nt: TGTGCCAGCAGTTTCCAACAGGGGGCAGGAGAAAAACTGTTTTTT
clone_size: few
v_call: TRBV6-6
d_call: TRBD1
j_call: TRBJ1-4

cdr3_aa: CAWSSLSGRTDTQYF
cdr3_nt: TGTGCCTGGTCCAGTCTCTCGGGAAGGACAGATACGCAGTATTTT
clone_size: large
v_call: TRBV30
d_call: .
j_call: TRBJ2-3

cdr3_aa: CASRLDRVQNQPQHF
cdr3_nt: TGTGCCAGCAGATTAGACAGGGTACAAAATCAGCCCCAGCATTTT
clone_size: few
v_call: TRBV6-1
d_call: TRBD1
j_call: TRBJ1-5

cdr3_aa: CASSLFGGGYTF
cdr3_nt: TGTGCCAGCAGCTTATTCGGTGGTGGCTACACCTTC
clone_size: medium-sized
v_call: TRBV7-2
d_call: .
j_call: TRBJ1-2

cdr3_aa: CATSREREMVNEQFF
cdr3_nt: TGTGCCACCAGCAGAGAGCGGGAGATGGTCAATGAGCAGTTCTTC
clone_size: few
v_call: TRBV15
d_call: TRBD2
j_call: TRBJ2-1

cdr3_aa: CASSLGGTVNLEQYF
cdr3_nt: TGTGCCAGCAGCCTGGGGGGGACAGTAAATCTCGAGCAGTACTTC
clone_size: medium-sized
v_call: TRBV5-4
d_call: .
j_call: TRBJ2-7

cdr3_aa: CASSFGTKYNEQFF
cdr3_nt: TGCGCCAGCAGCTTCGGGACAAAATACAATGAGCAGTTCTTC
clone_size: .
v_call: TRBV5-1
d_call: .
j_call: TRBJ2-1

cdr3_aa: CASSPGTSGGTGELFF
cdr3_nt: TGTGCCAGCAGCCCCGGGACTAGCGGAGGCACCGGGGAGCTGTTTTTT
clone_size: large
v_call: TRBV5-4
d_call: TRBD2
j_call: TRBJ2-2

cdr3_aa: CSASDGEEAFF
cdr3_nt: TGCAGTGCTAGTGACGGAGAAGAAGCTTTCTTT
clone_size: .
v_call: TRBV20-1
d_call: .
j_call: TRBJ1-1

cdr3_aa: CASSPGGLAGAGELFF
cdr3_nt: TGTGCCAGCTCACCAGGGGGACTAGCGGGAGCCGGGGAGCTGTTTTTT
clone_size: .
v_call: TRBV18
d_call: TRBD2
j_call: TRBJ2-2

cdr3_aa: CASSLAGASGRYEQYF
cdr3_nt: TGTGCCAGCAGCTTAGCTGGGGCTAGCGGGCGGTACGAGCAGTACTTC
clone_size: medium-sized
v_call: TRBV7-3
d_call: TRBD2
j_call: TRBJ2-7